These 30 T cell receptor beta chains originate from one sample sequenced in a study of tissue T cells after allogeneic stem cell transplantation. Assay: immunoSEQ multiplex PCR; the TCRdb copy retains only in-frame clones and omits some. The sample gives about 48,000 clones, around 73% of which show up once; roughly 0.77% is in the top ten. The sequenced sample was sorted cells pooled from one or two spleens. These receptors originate from a pool of C57BL/6 mice in good health.

As to this clone: Genes and germline are mouse. The CDR3 is cut off 1 residue early in the read; its end comes from the germline J gene. J is TRBJ2-5 and V is TRBV20, with 7 bases matching TRBD1. The junction had 4 bases not matched to a gene; V was cut back by 7 bases and J by 3 bases. CDR3 length: 12 amino acids. Germline CDR1 reads GFQATS; CDR2 reads STVNSAI. CDR3 sequence reads: CGVGTEQDTQYF. The CDR3 DNA, read in part, is TGTGGTGTTGGGACAGAACAAGACACCCAGTAC.

A word on this clone: Each gene name is a mouse one. The read stops 1 residue short of the end of the CDR3; the missing end is completed from the germline J gene. This chain links TRBV3 with TRBJ2-2; 8 positions match TRBD1. The V gene's germline CDR1 is SNHLY and CDR2 FYNGKV (reference sequence). This CDR3 has 16 amino acids. Losses at the gene ends were 1 base for V and 2 bases for J; bases not matched to a gene: 3. CDR3 DNA (partial): TGTGCCAGCAGCTTAGAGCAGGGGGCGAACACCGGGCAGCTCTAC. This sequence encodes CASSLEQGANTGQLY. The CDR3 in full is CASSLEQGANTGQLYF.

Turning to this clone: Mouse germline and gene names are used. The CDR3 end falls 1 residue outside the read, so it is completed with the germline J gene. V is TRBV3 and J is TRBJ2-1; 8 positions agree with TRBD2. Germline V lookup: CDR1 SNHLY, CDR2 FYNGKV (reference sequence). The CDR3 runs to 14 residues. V shed 3 bases, J shed 5 bases, and the junction held 3 bases outside the gene matches. The sequenced CDR3 bases are TGTGCCAGCAGCTTCGGGACTGGAGATGCTGAGCAGTTC. Its translation: CASSFGTGDAEQF. The entire CDR3 sequence reads CASSFGTGDAEQFF.

With respect to this clone: Mouse names are used for the genes. CDR3 residues: CASSQDRNWGNYAEQFF. CDR3 DNA (partial): TGTGCCAGCAGCCAAGATAGGAACTGGGGGAACTATGCTGAGCAGTTC. This sequence joins TRBV5 and TRBJ2-1; 8 bases map to TRBD2. The CDR3 end is not reached by the read, which stops 1 residue before it; the germline J gene fills it in. The germline V gene has CDR1 LGHNA and CDR2 YNLKQL (reference sequence). V trimming: 0 bases; J trimming: 1 base; junction bases outside the gene matches: 5. The CDR3 totals 17 residues.

Concerning this clone: All gene names here are mouse names. From the germline J gene comes the end of the CDR3, since the read stops 1 residue before it. This chain links TRBV19 with TRBJ1-6; possible D gene TRBD1, 6 bases. TRBJ1-6 is flagged as an ORF with uncertain function. Trimming left V 1 base short and J 7 bases short, with 12 bases between. This CDR3 has 15 amino acids. Germline CDR1 FNHDT, CDR2 SITEND (reference sequence). CDR3 protein: CASSISGAGNSPLYF. The sequenced CDR3 bases are TGTGCCAGCAGTATATCAGGGGCCGGGAATTCGCCCCTCTAC.

In the case of this clone: The gene symbols are mouse symbols. From the germline J gene comes the end of the CDR3, since the read stops 1 residue before it. The V gene is TRBV13-3, the J gene TRBJ1-1; no clear D gene. This CDR3 region has 13 residues. V was clipped by 0 bases and J by 3 bases, with 6 bases between them. Germline assignment: CDR1 NNHDY and CDR2 SYVADS. CDR3 bases read: TGTGCCAGCAGTGATGACAAATACACAGAAGTCTTC. Translation gives CASSDDKYTEVF. The whole CDR3 protein is CASSDDKYTEVFF.

Points on this clone: Gene names follow the mouse nomenclature. The CDR3 end falls 1 residue outside the read, so it is completed with the germline J gene. The chain is built from TRBV19 and TRBJ2-5; 7 positions agree with TRBD2. Per germline, CDR1 FNHDT and CDR2 SITEND (reference sequence). The CDR3 runs to 15 residues. The J segment lost 3 bases and the V segment lost 0 bases, leaving 4 bases of the junction unmatched. The CDR3: CASSIGGGRQDTQYF. The sequenced CDR3 bases are TGTGCCAGCAGTATAGGGGGGGGGAGGCAAGACACCCAGTAC.

A word on this clone: Gene names refer to mouse genes. The read gets to within 1 residue of the CDR3 end, and the germline J gene fills in the rest. This chain joins TRBV5 and TRBJ1-1; unclear D gene. The V and J ends lost 2 bases and 1 base respectively, with 8 bases between them. The CDR3 length is 14 residues. The germline gives CDR1 LGHNA, CDR2 YNLKQL (reference sequence). The CDR3 loop reads CASSQYHKNTEVFF. The CDR3 bases that were read are TGTGCCAGCAGCCAATATCACAAAAACACAGAAGTCTTC.

A note on this clone: Gene names denote mouse genes. Sequencing ends 1 residue short of the CDR3 end; the germline J gene provides the rest. The chain combines TRBV1 with TRBJ1-5; D perhaps matches TRBD1 (6 bases). CDR1 NSQYPW and CDR2 LRSPGD come from the germline V gene (reference sequence). The CDR3 is made up of 14 amino acids. Trimming pared 3 bases from V and 2 bases from J, leaving 8 bases between. The CDR3 spells CTCSADSYNQAPLF. CDR3 DNA, as far as it was read: TGCACCTGCAGTGCGGACAGTTACAACCAGGCTCCGCTT.

For this clone: Germline and genes here are mouse. The read terminates 1 residue ahead of where the CDR3 ends, so the germline J gene completes it. This rearrangement joins TRBV13-2 to TRBJ1-4; 12 nucleotides match TRBD1. The CDR3 runs 19 residues. Trimming at V came to 3 bases and at J to 0 bases, leaving 9 bases not matched to a gene. The germline gives CDR1 NNHNN, CDR2 SYGAGS (reference sequence). The CDR3 loop is CASGVRDRGRDFSNERLFF. Partial CDR3 DNA: TGTGCCAGCGGTGTCCGGGACAGGGGGCGGGACTTTTCCAACGAAAGATTATTT.

A remark on this clone: The gene names given are mouse names. Read sequence stops 1 residue before the CDR3 end, and the germline J gene provides the missing end. This chain connects TRBV20 to TRBJ1-3; D is ambiguous. The CDR3 is made up of 13 amino acids. Germline V gives CDR1 GFQATS, CDR2 STVNSAI. The V gene lost 4 bases and the J gene lost 0 bases, with 7 bases spanning the gap. The CDR3 bases that were read are TGTGGTGCTACCCGCGGTTCTGGAAATACGCTCTAT. It encodes CGATRGSGNTLY. The whole CDR3 is CGATRGSGNTLYF.

About this clone: Gene names and germline refer to mouse. The part of the CDR3 DNA that was read is TGTGCCAGCAGCCAAACTGGGGGATCAAACACCGGGCAGCTCTAC. Its translation is CASSQTGGSNTGQLY. From start to end, the CDR3 is CASSQTGGSNTGQLYF. The chain combines TRBV2 with TRBJ2-2, with 8 nucleotides matching TRBD2. The CDR3 end is not reached by the read, which stops 1 residue before it; the germline J gene fills it in. Germline assignment: CDR1 LGHNA and CDR2 YSYQKL. With V trimmed by 2 bases and J by 0 bases, 2 bases remained unmatched. The CDR3 totals 16 residues.

This clone was seen only a few times. Mouse gene names and germline throughout. The read falls 1 residue short of the CDR3 end, and the missing part is taken from the germline J gene. This chain links TRBV13-3 with TRBJ1-5; TRBD1 might be the D (5 bases). Per the germline V gene, CDR1 is NNHDY and CDR2 is SYVADS. The germline V and J ends were trimmed by 2 bases and 2 bases, with 5 bases remaining between them. The CDR3 is made up of 13 amino acids. CDR3 DNA, as far as it was read: TGTGCCAGCAGTGACAGGGACAACCAGGCTCCGCTT. Residues: CASSDRDNQAPL. The whole CDR3 reads CASSDRDNQAPLF.

In its sample, this clone was seen once. Mouse names are used for the genes. The read finishes 1 residue shy of the CDR3 end, and the germline J gene is used to complete it. This chain links TRBV1 with TRBJ1-6; no clear D. TRBJ1-6 is labeled an ORF, and its function is uncertain. Germline V gene data show CDR1 as NSQYPW and CDR2 as LRSPGD (reference sequence). Trimming shortened V by 1 base and J by 7 bases, and 8 bases separated the two germline ends. The CDR3 totals 14 residues. The DNA read from the CDR3 is TGCACCTGCAGTGCAGGGAGAGGGAATTCGCCCCTCTAC. Its protein is CTCSAGRGNSPLY. The entire CDR3 sequence reads CTCSAGRGNSPLYF.

In the case of this clone: Mouse gene names apply. The CDR3 protein is CASSLGDWDEQYF. CDR3 DNA, as far as it was read: TGTGCCAGCAGCTTAGGGGACTGGGACGAACAGTAC. The chain carries TRBV3 and TRBJ2-7; 9 bases agree with TRBD2. The CDR3 is cut off 1 residue early in the read; its end comes from the germline J gene. The CDR3 consists of 13 residues. Germline assignment: CDR1 SNHLY and CDR2 FYNGKV (reference sequence). Trimming cost V 1 base and J 7 bases; bases outside gene matches: 2.

Notes on this clone: The gene names here belong to mouse. The read gets to within 1 residue of the CDR3 end, and the germline J gene fills in the rest. V gene TRBV23 combines with J gene TRBJ1-5; the D call TRBD1 from the table was never checked on the DNA. The CDR3 loop spans 13 amino acids. Germline V gene sequence: CDR1 KGHTA, CDR2 FQNQQP. CDR3 protein: CSSSQSEGKAPLF. CDR3 DNA, as far as it was read: TGCTCCAGCAGTCAATCGGAGGGGAAGGCTCCGCTT.

About this clone: Gene names denote mouse genes. Coverage ceases 1 residue before the CDR3 finishes, and the germline J gene fills in the end. The J gene is TRBJ2-7, the V gene TRBV12-2; 7 positions agree with TRBD2. Germline V lookup: CDR1 SGHLS, CDR2 HYDKME. With V trimmed by 2 bases and J by 0 bases, 6 bases remained unmatched. This CDR3 spans 15 amino acids. CDR3 DNA (partial): TGTGCCAGCTCTCCCTCGGGACTGAGCTCCTATGAACAGTAC. It codes for CASSPSGLSSYEQY. The whole CDR3 protein is CASSPSGLSSYEQYF.

This clone was seen a few times. Genes and germline are mouse. The sequenced CDR3 bases are TGCACCTGCAGTGCAGATTCTGGGAGGGAACAGTAC. Protein sequence: CTCSADSGREQY. The whole CDR3 sequence reads CTCSADSGREQYF. The chain has TRBV1 and TRBJ2-7, with TRBD2 as a possible D gene (5 bases). The read finishes 1 residue shy of the CDR3 end, and the germline J gene is used to complete it. CDR1 is NSQYPW, CDR2 LRSPGD, per germline (reference sequence). Deletions cut 0 bases from V and 7 bases from J, with 10 bases between. CDR3 size: 13 residues.

With regard to this clone: These gene names are mouse names. Read data end 1 residue before the CDR3 end; the end is taken from the germline J gene. The chain recombines TRBV16 with TRBJ2-3; TRBD1 agrees at 12 bases. Trimming took 7 bases from V and 6 from J; bases not matched to a gene: 8. This CDR3 contains 15 residues. CDR1 is SGHSA, CDR2 FRNQAP, per germline. CDR3 amino acids: CASNTRDRGRETLYF. Incomplete CDR3 DNA: TGTGCAAGCAATACCCGGGACAGGGGGCGCGAAACGCTGTAT.

In the case of this clone: Any gene name here is a mouse gene name. The CDR3 end falls 1 residue outside the read, so it is completed with the germline J gene. The chain couples TRBV4 to TRBJ2-3; 11 nucleotides line up with TRBD2. V dropped 5 bases and J dropped 6; count of bases not matched to a gene: 7. Germline loops: CDR1 LGHDT, CDR2 YNNKQL (reference sequence). The length of the CDR3 is 15 residues. CDR3 sequence: CASSTRDWGTETLYF. The sequenced CDR3 bases are TGTGCCAGCAGCACCCGGGACTGGGGGACCGAAACGCTGTAT.

This clone was detected a few times. The gene names here belong to mouse. Read sequence stops 1 residue before the CDR3 end, and the germline J gene provides the missing end. This chain uses TRBV19 with TRBJ2-1; tentative D call: TRBD1 (5 bases). V was cut by 5 bases and J by 0 bases, with 6 bases left in between. Germline V lookup: CDR1 FNHDT, CDR2 SITEND (reference sequence). The CDR3 runs to 13 residues. The CDR3 protein is CASRDINYAEQFF. CDR3 DNA, as far as it was read: TGTGCCAGCAGGGACATTAACTATGCTGAGCAGTTC.

In regard to this clone: Gene names denote mouse genes. The read ends 1 residue before the CDR3 terminus; that terminus is restored from the germline J gene. The J gene is TRBJ1-1, the V gene TRBV5; 7 bases align to TRBD1. V dropped 2 bases and J dropped 7; count of bases not matched to a gene: 7. The V gene's germline CDR1 is LGHNA and CDR2 YNLKQL (reference sequence). The CDR3 runs 14 residues. The chain's CDR3 is CASSQPGTAEEVFF. The part of the CDR3 DNA that was read is TGTGCCAGCAGCCAACCCGGGACAGCAGAAGAAGTCTTC.

This clone came up a few times. Genes here carry mouse names. The DNA ends 1 residue before the CDR3 does, and the rest of the CDR3 is filled in from the germline J gene. The sample has other DNA sequences that encode this CDR3 too. This chain connects TRBV5 to TRBJ2-7, with no clear D. V was pared by 4 bases and J by 0 bases, with 4 bases between. This CDR3 has 12 residues. Germline V gene sequence: CDR1 LGHNA, CDR2 YNLKQL (reference sequence). CDR3 protein: CASSPSSYEQYF. CDR3 bases read: TGTGCCAGCAGCCCGAGCTCCTATGAACAGTAC.

Details on this clone: The gene symbols are mouse symbols. The read comes to an end 1 residue before the CDR3 does, leaving the germline J gene to fill in the end. The chain couples TRBV17 to TRBJ2-1, with D possibly TRBD1 on 6 matching bases. This CDR3 contains 14 residues. The germline V and J ends were trimmed by 3 bases and 3 bases, with 9 bases remaining between them. Germline CDR1 and CDR2: MNHDT and YYDKIL. CDR3 protein: CASSRADSYAEQFF. The covered CDR3 bases are TGTGCTAGCAGTAGGGCGGACAGCTATGCTGAGCAGTTC.

This clone was seen a handful of times. Relative to the germline gene, one junction end is altered; a read error may explain this. Gene labels here are mouse ones. The read is 1 residue too short to cover the CDR3 end, so that end is filled in from the germline J gene. The same CDR3 is also encoded by other DNA sequences in this sample. This chain uses TRBV2 with TRBJ1-1; D is perhaps TRBD1 (6 bases). CDR1 is LGHNA and CDR2 is YSYQKL in the germline V gene. This CDR3 has 13 amino acids. The CDR3 loop reads CASSQDRDTEVFF. The sequenced CDR3 bases are TGTGCCAGCAGCCAAGATCGGGACACGGAAGTCTTC.

In the case of this clone: Gene names refer to mouse genes. The read halts 1 residue ahead of the CDR3 end, with the missing end drawn from the germline J gene. The chain uses TRBV3 and TRBJ2-5; D may match TRBD1 or TRBD2 (5 bases each). The V end was cut by 2 bases, the J end by 5 bases, with 8 bases between. From germline, CDR1 is SNHLY and CDR2 FYNGKV (reference sequence). CDR3 size: 13 residues. CDR3 region: CASSLYGGDTQYF. CDR3 bases read: TGTGCCAGCAGCTTATACGGGGGAGACACCCAGTAC.

Remarks on this clone: Gene names refer to mouse genes. Read data end 1 residue before the CDR3 end; the end is taken from the germline J gene. The gene calls are TRBV19 and TRBJ1-2; 8 nucleotides agree with TRBD1. The CDR3 length is 13 residues. Germline CDR1 is FNHDT and CDR2 is SITEND (reference sequence). After removal of 5 bases from V and 4 bases from J, the junction contained 4 bases not matched to a gene. The CDR3 protein is CASRDREGSDYTF. CDR3 DNA, as far as it was read: TGTGCCAGCAGGGACAGGGAGGGCTCCGACTACACC.

Turning to this clone: The genes are named according to mouse. CDR3 bases read: TGTGCCAGCAGCCAAGAAAACAGCAACGAAAGATTATTT. Translating it yields CASSQENSNERLF. The whole CDR3 is CASSQENSNERLFF. The rearrangement links TRBV2 to TRBJ1-4; D is undetermined. The CDR3 end lies 1 residue beyond the end of the read and is filled in from the germline J gene. Germline V gene data show CDR1 as LGHNA and CDR2 as YSYQKL. Trimming stripped 0 bases from V and 4 bases from J, with 6 bases between. This CDR3 comprises 14 residues.

This clone was counted a single time. Each gene name is a mouse one. With the read ending 1 residue before the CDR3 end, the germline J gene is used to fill in that end. V is TRBV19 and J is TRBJ2-4; 12 bases map to TRBD2. This CDR3 is built from 16 residues. V lost 2 bases and J lost 2; bases outside the gene matches: 3. Germline CDR1 FNHDT, CDR2 SITEND (reference sequence). CDR3 protein: CASSIGTGGPQNTLYF. The CDR3 DNA, read in part, is TGTGCCAGCAGTATTGGGACTGGGGGGCCTCAAAACACCTTGTAC.

In regard to this clone: Gene names are mouse gene names. The read is 1 residue too short to cover the CDR3 end, so that end is filled in from the germline J gene. This chain connects TRBV5 to TRBJ1-1, with D tentatively TRBD1 (5 bases). The V end was cut by 0 bases, the J end by 9 bases, with 8 bases between. The CDR3 extends over 12 amino acids. Germline values: CDR1 LGHNA, CDR2 YNLKQL (reference sequence). The part of the CDR3 DNA that was read is TGTGCCAGCAGCCAAGATCCAGGGAAAGTCTTC. It specifies CASSQDPGKVF. The whole CDR3 sequence is CASSQDPGKVFF.